The 22 T cell receptor beta chains reported below all come from one sample, sequenced in a study of T cell clonotyping in hematopoietic cell transplantation. Using immunoSEQ multiplex PCR, the repertoire was profiled, and TCRdb retains in-frame clones only, with some absent. Altogether about 4,600 clones are present, around 96% being singletons, with the ten largest covering under 3%. The specimen comprised PBMCs, sampled 100 days after allogeneic stem cell transplant. These receptors were taken from a male patient aged 40-50 years who had an allogeneic stem cell transplant from a related donor, so the T cells may come from the graft donor. Some clones in this sample may be carry-over from other donors' samples.

The chain combines TRBV30 with TRBJ1-6; no reliable D call. Germline V gene sequence: CDR1 GTSNPN, CDR2 SVGIG (reference sequence). V lost 3 bases, J lost 8 bases, and 20 bases lay in between. This CDR3 has 16 residues. CDR3 region: CAWRGRSGFRDSPLHF. CDR3 bases: TGTGCCTGGAGGGGCCGATCCGGGTTTAGAGATTCACCCCTCCACTTT.

J is TRBJ1-2 and V is TRBV29-1, with D perhaps matching TRBD1 (5 bases). With 1 base removed from V and 8 bases from J, the gap between germline ends came to 11 bases. Germline loops: CDR1 SQVTM, CDR2 ANQGSEA. The CDR3 consists of 12 residues. CDR3 sequence: CSVEGQGEGYTF. CDR3 in DNA: TGCAGCGTTGAAGGCCAGGGTGAAGGCTACACCTTC.

This chain connects TRBV2 to TRBJ2-7; unclear D gene. Germline V gives CDR1 SNHLY, CDR2 FYNNEI. Between the trimmed V and J ends, which lost 1 base and 0 bases, there was a span of 7 bases. The CDR3 has 14 residues. CDR3 protein: CASSEGLVSYEQYF. In nucleotides, the CDR3 is TGTGCCAGCAGTGAAGGCCTAGTCTCCTACGAGCAGTACTTC. The whole variable domain, remainder taken from reference TRBV2 and TRBJ2-7, is EPEVTQTPSHQVTQMGQEVILRCVPISNHLYFYWYRQILGQKVEFLVSFYNNEISEKSEIFDDQFSVERPDGSNFTLKIRSTKLEDSAMYFCASSEGLVSYEQYFGPGTRLTVT.

V is TRBV7-5 and J is TRBJ1-1; TRBD1, the table's D call, was not compared with the DNA. TRBV7-5 is recorded as a pseudogene. This CDR3 spans 14 amino acids. The CDR3 loop reads CARSVDRVNTEAFF. The CDR3 DNA reads TGTGCCAGAAGCGTCGACAGGGTGAACACTGAAGCTTTCTTT.

This clone was counted between two and nine times. The same CDR3 can be traced to other DNA sequences in this sample. V and J are TRBV5-6 and TRBJ2-7; D gene uncertain. The CDR3 is made up of 12 amino acids. Germline V gives CDR1 SGHDT, CDR2 YYEEEE. V lost 1 base and J 0 bases, leaving 2 bases between the germline ends. CDR3 in DNA: TGTGCCAGCAGCTTGTCCTCCTACGAGCAGTACTTC. It specifies CASSLSSYEQYF.

The rearrangement uses TRBV29-1 and TRBJ2-7, with 9 bases fitting TRBD1. This CDR3 contains 15 residues. V shed 7 bases, J shed 2 bases, and the junction held 12 bases outside the gene matches. Per the germline V gene, CDR1 is SQVTM and CDR2 is ANQGSEA. The CDR3 reads CSGPNYRTGAYEQYF. The CDR3 DNA reads as TGCAGCGGCCCTAATTACAGGACAGGGGCCTACGAGCAGTACTTC.

The CDR3 DNA follows: TGTGCCAGCAGTTATGGGGGGTCCTATAATTCACCCCTCCACTTT. Protein: CASSYGGSYNSPLHF. This chain connects TRBV6-5 to TRBJ1-6, with a weak D call TRBD1 (5 bases). V shed 3 bases and J shed 1 base, with 7 bases lying between them. The V gene's germline CDR1 is MNHEY and CDR2 SVGAGI. The CDR3 totals 15 residues.

This clone has only one observation. The chain is built from TRBV11-3 and TRBJ2-3; D is unclear. The CDR3 runs 11 residues. Germline V gives CDR1 SGHNT, CDR2 YENEEA. Deletions cut 4 bases from V and 2 bases from J, with 1 base between. CDR3 sequence reads: CASSSTDTQYF. The CDR3 coding sequence is TGTGCCAGCAGCTCCACAGATACGCAGTATTTT.

This chain joins TRBV9 and TRBJ2-7, with 9 bases lining up with TRBD2. Germline CDR1 and CDR2: SGDLS and YYNGEE. V lost 4 bases and J lost 2; bases outside the gene matches: 7. The CDR3 has 15 residues. The CDR3 here is CASSPGASGAYEQYF. The CDR3 DNA is TGTGCCAGCAGCCCAGGGGCTAGCGGGGCCTACGAGCAGTACTTC.

The CDR3 DNA follows: TGTGCCAGCAGCCTCCGGGCTAGCGGCTACGAGCAGTACTTC. Translating gives CASSLRASGYEQYF. The rearrangement uses TRBV11-3 and TRBJ2-7; 7 nucleotides line up with TRBD2. This CDR3 comprises 14 residues. Germline CDR1 and CDR2: SGHNT and YENEEA. With 5 bases clipped from V and 3 bases from J, the junction kept 7 bases outside the gene matches.

This rearrangement joins TRBV29-1 to TRBJ2-7, with a weak D call TRBD2 (6 bases). CDR1 SQVTM and CDR2 ANQGSEA come from the germline V gene. This CDR3 contains 13 residues. V shed 6 bases and J shed 7 bases, with 19 bases lying between them. CDR3 sequence: CSVHEGLGGEQYF. As DNA, the CDR3 is TGCAGCGTCCATGAGGGTCTTGGGGGGGAGCAGTACTTC.

The rearrangement links TRBV6-5 to TRBJ1-1, with 9 bases matching TRBD1. CDR1 is MNHEY and CDR2 is SVGAGI in the germline V gene. This CDR3 has 15 amino acids. J gave up 1 base and V 2 bases, and 2 bases lay outside the gene matches. In nucleotides, the CDR3 is TGTGCCAGCAGTTACGGGACAGGGAGGAACACTGAAGCTTTCTTT. Translated: CASSYGTGRNTEAFF.

The CDR3 spells CASSLNTGTGMNEQFF. CDR3 DNA sequence: TGTGCCAGCAGCCTAAATACCGGGACAGGGATGAATGAGCAGTTCTTC. The chain uses TRBV14 and TRBJ2-1, with 9 bases that match TRBD1. The CDR3 covers 16 residues. V shed 4 bases and J 7 bases; nucleotides not matched to a gene: 11. Germline CDR1 is SGHDN and CDR2 is FVKESK.

The chain carries TRBV21-1 and TRBJ1-1. TRBV21-1 represents a pseudogene. The CDR3 contains 13 residues. DNA for the CDR3: TGTGCCAGCAGCAGGGGACCGAACACTGAAGCTTTCTTT. Residues: CASSRGPNTEAFF.

This chain joins TRBV27 and TRBJ2-7; 8 nucleotides align to TRBD1. V shed 3 bases and J 2 bases; nucleotides not matched to a gene: 6. Germline V gene data show CDR1 as MNHEY and CDR2 as SMNVEV (reference sequence). The CDR3 covers 15 residues. CDR3 region: CASSFLAGGAYEQYF. CDR3 DNA: TGTGCCAGCAGTTTCCTGGCAGGGGGCGCCTACGAGCAGTACTTC.

This chain uses TRBV6-1 with TRBJ2-3; no clear D gene. V was shortened by 5 bases and J by 3 bases, with 9 bases between the two germline ends. Germline CDR1 is MNHNS and CDR2 is SASEGT. The CDR3 has 13 amino acids. The CDR3 protein is CASSSVGTDTQYF. CDR3 nucleotides: TGTGCCAGCAGTTCCGTCGGAACAGATACGCAGTATTTT.

The rearrangement uses TRBV28 and TRBJ2-7; 11 nucleotides line up with TRBD2. The J segment lost 3 bases and the V segment lost 6 bases, leaving 13 bases of the junction unmatched. The germline V gene encodes CDR1 MDHEN and CDR2 SYDVKM. The CDR3 contains 17 residues. The CDR3 nucleotides are TGTGCCAGCAGCGCCCAAGTGCCGGGGACTAGCGGCTACGAGCAGTACTTC. Translating gives CASSAQVPGTSGYEQYF.

The chain's CDR3 is CASSEGGEGWQPQHF. The DNA of the CDR3 is TGTGCCAGCAGTGAAGGGGGGGAGGGATGGCAGCCCCAGCATTTT. The chain combines TRBV6-1 with TRBJ1-5, with D tentatively TRBD1 (5 bases). Trimming removed 1 base from V and 7 bases from J, with 14 bases in between. The germline V gene encodes CDR1 MNHNS and CDR2 SASEGT. The CDR3 runs 15 residues.

The CDR3 reads CAWTKRGRGYSNQPQHF. The DNA of the CDR3 is TGTGCCTGGACCAAACGGGGCAGGGGATATAGCAATCAGCCCCAGCATTTT. The chain carries TRBV30 and TRBJ1-5, with D maybe TRBD1 (6 bases). Germline CDR1 GTSNPN, CDR2 SVGIG (reference sequence). The CDR3 is 17 amino acids. V was pared by 4 bases and J by 0 bases, with 19 bases between.

The V call is TRBV9, the J call TRBJ2-1; D is uncertain. Trimming removed 4 bases at V and 4 bases at J, with 15 bases between. This CDR3 is built from 15 residues. Germline CDR1 is SGDLS and CDR2 is YYNGEE. The DNA for the CDR3 is TGTGCCAGCAGCTCCAAGATTGGGGATTACAATGAGCAGTTCTTC. This encodes CASSSKIGDYNEQFF.

The V and J genes are TRBV15 and TRBJ2-7, with 8 bases that match TRBD1. Germline CDR1 LNHNV, CDR2 YYDKDF (reference sequence). V dropped 1 base and J dropped 5; count of bases not matched to a gene: 10. CDR3 length equals 16 residues. The CDR3 loop reads CATSRARTGTSHEQYF. CDR3 nucleotide sequence: TGTGCCACCAGCAGAGCCAGGACAGGGACAAGTCACGAGCAGTACTTC.

The CDR3 nucleotides read TGTGCCAGCAGTTGGAAGGGCAATCAGCCCCAGCATTTT. Amino acid sequence: CASSWKGNQPQHF. The chain is built from TRBV27 and TRBJ1-5; D remains ambiguous. The V end lost 4 bases, the J end lost 2 bases, and 6 bases lay between the germline ends. CDR1 is MNHEY, CDR2 SMNVEV, per germline (reference sequence). This CDR3 has 13 amino acids.